The clone carrying this T cell receptor (beta chain) was seen repeatedly, ten times or more. Its matching antigen is unknown. This sample stems from a study of CD8 T cells in ankylosing spondylitis. Looked up from germline, CDR1 is DFQATT and CDR2 is SNEGSKA (reference sequence). V lost 1 base and J lost 3; bases outside the gene matches: 4. The CDR3 runs 14 residues. Making use of molecular barcodes, quantitative 5'-RACE generated TCR beta libraries. TCRdb itself ran the 5' RACE reads through MiXCR, one entry per CDR3 protein. The table lists around 230,000 distinct CDR3 sequences, roughly 8.2% of them singletons. Overall study findings and caveats: Typical of ankylosing spondylitis blood, it appeared, was a TCR beta motif of fewer than ten highly homologous variants. Within matched ankylosing spondylitis synovial fluid, disease-linked clones were reportedly significantly enriched.

The sequenced material came from blood, either unsorted or a sorted T cell fraction (not recorded which). This clonotype originated in a female donor with ankylosing spondylitis or in good health (not recorded which). The chain uses TRBV20-1 and TRBJ2-3, with 7 bases that match TRBD2. The CDR3: CSARGGSGTDTQYF. For the CDR3, the DNA is TGCAGTGCTAGAGGCGGGAGTGGGACAGATACGCAGTATTTT.